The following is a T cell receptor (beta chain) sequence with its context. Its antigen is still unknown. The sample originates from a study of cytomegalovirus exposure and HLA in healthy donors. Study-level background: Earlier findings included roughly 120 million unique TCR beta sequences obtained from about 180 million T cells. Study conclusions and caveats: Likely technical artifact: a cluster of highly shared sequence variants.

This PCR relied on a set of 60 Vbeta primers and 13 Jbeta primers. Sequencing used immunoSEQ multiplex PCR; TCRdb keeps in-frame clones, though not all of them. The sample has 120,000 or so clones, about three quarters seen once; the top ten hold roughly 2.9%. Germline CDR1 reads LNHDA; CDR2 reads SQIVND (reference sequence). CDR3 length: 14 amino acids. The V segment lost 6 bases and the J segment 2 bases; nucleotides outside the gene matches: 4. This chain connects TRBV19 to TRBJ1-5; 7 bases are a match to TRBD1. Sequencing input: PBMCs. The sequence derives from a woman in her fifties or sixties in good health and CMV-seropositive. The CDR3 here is CASSLTGGNQPQHF. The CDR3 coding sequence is TGTGCCAGTAGCCTAACAGGGGGCAATCAGCCCCAGCATTTT.